The rows below give T cell receptor beta chains drawn from one sample of a study of shared clonotypes between healthy human individuals. The table came from immunoSEQ multiplex PCR; TCRdb's copy has only in-frame clones and leaves some out. The repertoire holds around 2.3 million clones, with approximately 96% as singletons. The sequenced material came from naive CD4+ T cells sorted from blood. All receptors come from a man between 18 and 35 years old in good health. Each CDR3 is given with its conserved first and last residue. Fields, in order: clone size, J gene, V gene, D gene, CDR3 DNA, CDR3 protein. D genes are given only for firm matches. A clone size is listed for some rows: how often the clone was seen (once, few, many), or a class if it is expanded.

clone size: .
J gene: TRBJ2-1
V gene: TRBV28
D gene: .
CDR3 DNA: TGTGCCAGCAGTCTCTCCTACAATGAGCAGTTCTTC
CDR3 protein: CASSLSYNEQFF

clone size: .
J gene: TRBJ2-1
V gene: TRBV6-5
D gene: .
CDR3 DNA: TGTGCCAGCAGTTACTCGTGGGGAAACGACTACAATGAGCAGTTCTTC
CDR3 protein: CASSYSWGNDYNEQFF

clone size: once
J gene: TRBJ2-5
V gene: TRBV6-5
D gene: TRBD2
CDR3 DNA: TGTGCCAGCTGCCCAGCGGGAGGCCAAGAGACCCAGTACTTC
CDR3 protein: CASCPAGGQETQYF

clone size: few
J gene: TRBJ1-5
V gene: TRBV25-1
D gene: .
CDR3 DNA: TGTGCCAGCAGTTTTAGGGAGGGGAATCGCAATCAGCCCCAGCATTTT
CDR3 protein: CASSFREGNRNQPQHF

clone size: once
J gene: TRBJ1-6
V gene: TRBV6-5
D gene: TRBD1
CDR3 DNA: TGTGCCAGCAGTTCAGACAGGGTGTATAATTCACCCCTCCACTTT
CDR3 protein: CASSSDRVYNSPLHF

clone size: once
J gene: TRBJ1-2
V gene: TRBV6-1
D gene: .
CDR3 DNA: TGTGCCAGCCTTCGAGTTGTAACTGACTATGGCTACACCTTC
CDR3 protein: CASLRVVTDYGYTF

clone size: .
J gene: TRBJ1-2
V gene: TRBV10-3
D gene: TRBD1
CDR3 DNA: TGTGCCATCAGTGAGTCGACAGGGATACCGAGACTCTATGGCTACACCTTC
CDR3 protein: CAISESTGIPRLYGYTF

clone size: .
J gene: TRBJ1-4
V gene: TRBV6-5
D gene: .
CDR3 DNA: TGTGCCAGCAGTTACGAGGGTGCAACTAATGAAAAACTGTTTTTT
CDR3 protein: CASSYEGATNEKLFF

clone size: .
J gene: TRBJ2-7
V gene: TRBV2
D gene: .
CDR3 DNA: TGTGCCAGCAGTGGGGGCATCGAGGGCTACGAGCAGTACTTC
CDR3 protein: CASSGGIEGYEQYF

clone size: .
J gene: TRBJ2-2
V gene: TRBV19
D gene: TRBD1
CDR3 DNA: TGTGCCAGTGGGATGGGGCCGGGACAGATAAACACCGGGGAGCTGTTTTTT
CDR3 protein: CASGMGPGQINTGELFF

clone size: .
J gene: TRBJ2-5
V gene: TRBV14
D gene: .
CDR3 DNA: TGTGCCAGCAGCCAAGAGTTCGGGACGGAGACCCAGTACTTC
CDR3 protein: CASSQEFGTETQYF

clone size: .
J gene: TRBJ2-1
V gene: TRBV10-2
D gene: .
CDR3 DNA: TGCGCCAGCACTAAAGCATATGAGCAGTTCTTC
CDR3 protein: CASTKAYEQFF

clone size: .
J gene: TRBJ1-3
V gene: TRBV7-2
D gene: .
CDR3 DNA: TGTGCCAGCAGCTTAGATAGGAGGGGCACTGGAAACACCATATATTTT
CDR3 protein: CASSLDRRGTGNTIYF

clone size: .
J gene: TRBJ2-1
V gene: TRBV5-1
D gene: .
CDR3 DNA: TGCGCCAGCAGCTTGGCCTCTAGTTCGAGCGGCAGCGAGCAGTTCTTC
CDR3 protein: CASSLASSSSGSEQFF

clone size: .
J gene: TRBJ2-5
V gene: TRBV5-6
D gene: .
CDR3 DNA: TGTGCCAGCAGCCAGACTACAGCCAAAGTGCTCCAAGAGACCCAGTACTTC
CDR3 protein: CASSQTTAKVLQETQYF

clone size: .
J gene: TRBJ1-5
V gene: TRBV6-5
D gene: .
CDR3 DNA: TGTGCCAGCAGTTACTCGGCGGGTTTAAGTCAGCCCCAGCATTTT
CDR3 protein: CASSYSAGLSQPQHF

clone size: .
J gene: TRBJ2-7
V gene: TRBV6-1
D gene: TRBD2
CDR3 DNA: TGTGCCAGCAGTGAAAAAGGTAGCGGGAGCCCCTACGAGCAGTACTTC
CDR3 protein: CASSEKGSGSPYEQYF

clone size: .
J gene: TRBJ2-3
V gene: TRBV30
D gene: TRBD1
CDR3 DNA: TGTGCCTGGAGTGCCGGGACAGGGGGCACAGATACGCAGTATTTT
CDR3 protein: CAWSAGTGGTDTQYF

clone size: .
J gene: TRBJ2-7
V gene: TRBV30
D gene: TRBD1
CDR3 DNA: TGTGCCTGGAGAACGGGGACAGGCTGGGGTGAGCAGTACTTC
CDR3 protein: CAWRTGTGWGEQYF

clone size: .
J gene: TRBJ1-5
V gene: TRBV30
D gene: .
CDR3 DNA: TGTGCCTGGAGCGCCGGGGGGGGGAAGAATCAGCCCCAGCATTTT
CDR3 protein: CAWSAGGGKNQPQHF

clone size: once
J gene: TRBJ2-1
V gene: TRBV5-1
D gene: TRBD1
CDR3 DNA: TGCGCCAGCAGCTTGGGGGGACAGGGAATGAATGAGCAGTTCTTC
CDR3 protein: CASSLGGQGMNEQFF

clone size: .
J gene: TRBJ2-7
V gene: TRBV29-1
D gene: TRBD2
CDR3 DNA: TGCAGCGTTCACGGACTAGCGGGGGGCGAGCAGTACTTC
CDR3 protein: CSVHGLAGGEQYF

clone size: .
J gene: TRBJ2-7
V gene: TRBV5-4
D gene: .
CDR3 DNA: TGTGCCAGCACCTCAAGGGGGCGGGACCTGTCCTACGAGCAGTACTTC
CDR3 protein: CASTSRGRDLSYEQYF

clone size: .
J gene: TRBJ2-3
V gene: TRBV11-2
D gene: .
CDR3 DNA: TGTGCCAGCAGCTCCCCGGGGGCCAGAACAGATACGCAGTATTTT
CDR3 protein: CASSSPGARTDTQYF

clone size: .
J gene: TRBJ2-1
V gene: TRBV10-3
D gene: .
CDR3 DNA: TGTGCCATCATACAAGACAGTAACAATGAGCAGTTCTTC
CDR3 protein: CAIIQDSNNEQFF

clone size: .
J gene: TRBJ2-7
V gene: TRBV6-5
D gene: TRBD2
CDR3 DNA: TGTGCCAGTTACCCTAGCGGGGGGGCTTACGAGCAGTACTTC
CDR3 protein: CASYPSGGAYEQYF

clone size: .
J gene: TRBJ2-7
V gene: TRBV28
D gene: .
CDR3 DNA: TGTGCCAGCAGTTTATCAGGCGTGAGTGGCGAGCAGTACTTC
CDR3 protein: CASSLSGVSGEQYF

clone size: .
J gene: TRBJ1-3
V gene: TRBV10-1
D gene: .
CDR3 DNA: TGCGCCAGCAGTGAGTACAGGCGGTCGGGAAACACCATATATTTT
CDR3 protein: CASSEYRRSGNTIYF

clone size: .
J gene: TRBJ2-1
V gene: TRBV7-9
D gene: .
CDR3 DNA: TGTGCCAGCAGCCCTGTCGCCGGGCCCAGGTCTAGGAATGAGCAGTTCTTC
CDR3 protein: CASSPVAGPRSRNEQFF

clone size: .
J gene: TRBJ2-4
V gene: TRBV7-2
D gene: TRBD2
CDR3 DNA: TGTGCCAGCGGAAGATCAAGCGGGGGGGACATTCAGTACTTC
CDR3 protein: CASGRSSGGDIQYF

clone size: .
J gene: TRBJ1-2
V gene: TRBV6-5
D gene: .
CDR3 DNA: TGTGCCAGCAGCGCGGTCTTTCTTGGCGGCTACACCTTC
CDR3 protein: CASSAVFLGGYTF

clone size: .
J gene: TRBJ1-1
V gene: TRBV11-2
D gene: .
CDR3 DNA: TGTGCCAGCAGCTCCCGGGGCCCCGCAGTACACACTGAAGCTTTCTTT
CDR3 protein: CASSSRGPAVHTEAFF

clone size: .
J gene: TRBJ2-7
V gene: TRBV25-1
D gene: .
CDR3 DNA: TGTGCCAGCAGGGGGGGGGCAGGGGGCTCCTACGAGCAGTACTTC
CDR3 protein: CASRGGAGGSYEQYF

clone size: .
J gene: TRBJ1-3
V gene: TRBV27
D gene: .
CDR3 DNA: TGTGCCAGCAGTTTATCTTCCGCCGGGCCCGGAAACACCATATATTTT
CDR3 protein: CASSLSSAGPGNTIYF

clone size: .
J gene: TRBJ1-2
V gene: TRBV12-5
D gene: TRBD1
CDR3 DNA: TGTGCTAGTGGAGGGGACAGGGGATTCTTCGATGGCTACACCTTC
CDR3 protein: CASGGDRGFFDGYTF

clone size: .
J gene: TRBJ1-1
V gene: TRBV6-5
D gene: .
CDR3 DNA: TGTGCCAGCAACGGTCAAATGAACACTGAAGCTTTCTTT
CDR3 protein: CASNGQMNTEAFF

clone size: .
J gene: TRBJ2-5
V gene: TRBV6-1
D gene: TRBD2
CDR3 DNA: TGTGCCAGCAGTGGACTAGCGGGCCTAAGGACCCAGTACTTC
CDR3 protein: CASSGLAGLRTQYF

clone size: .
J gene: TRBJ2-3
V gene: TRBV11-2
D gene: TRBD1
CDR3 DNA: TGTGCCAGCAGCGTGTTCCGGGACAGGGTTTCAGGGGGCACAGATACGCAGTATTTT
CDR3 protein: CASSVFRDRVSGGTDTQYF

clone size: once
J gene: TRBJ2-2
V gene: TRBV6-1
D gene: TRBD1
CDR3 DNA: TGTGCCAGCAGTATACAGGGGGCTGGGGGGGAGCTGTTTTTT
CDR3 protein: CASSIQGAGGELFF

clone size: .
J gene: TRBJ1-6
V gene: TRBV18
D gene: .
CDR3 DNA: TGTGCCAGCTCACCAGGGGGGACCCTTAATTCACCCCTCCACTTT
CDR3 protein: CASSPGGTLNSPLHF

clone size: .
J gene: TRBJ2-2
V gene: TRBV7-3
D gene: .
CDR3 DNA: TGTGCCAGCAGCTTTGGTGGAAACGCCGGGGAGCTGTTTTTT
CDR3 protein: CASSFGGNAGELFF

clone size: .
J gene: TRBJ1-2
V gene: TRBV6-5
D gene: TRBD1
CDR3 DNA: TGTGCCAGTAGGACAGGAGGGGGTTTGTGGTATGGCTACACCTTC
CDR3 protein: CASRTGGGLWYGYTF

clone size: .
J gene: TRBJ1-5
V gene: TRBV30
D gene: TRBD1
CDR3 DNA: TGTGCCTGGGGGACAGGGCTTAGCAATCAGCCCCAGCATTTT
CDR3 protein: CAWGTGLSNQPQHF

clone size: .
J gene: TRBJ2-7
V gene: TRBV18
D gene: .
CDR3 DNA: TGTGCCAGCTCACCAGAATCCGGGAGCAACGAGCAGTACTTC
CDR3 protein: CASSPESGSNEQYF

clone size: .
J gene: TRBJ2-3
V gene: TRBV7-2
D gene: TRBD2
CDR3 DNA: TGTGCCAGCAGCTTATGGCGAGCGGGAGGGCCTTCAGATACGCAGTATTTT
CDR3 protein: CASSLWRAGGPSDTQYF

clone size: .
J gene: TRBJ2-1
V gene: TRBV2
D gene: .
CDR3 DNA: TGTGCCAGCGAGGGTCCCACAGGTGAGCAGTTCTTC
CDR3 protein: CASEGPTGEQFF

clone size: .
J gene: TRBJ2-5
V gene: TRBV5-1
D gene: TRBD2
CDR3 DNA: TGCGCCAGCAGCTCAACAGCGGGAGGAGAGACCCAGTACTTC
CDR3 protein: CASSSTAGGETQYF

clone size: .
J gene: TRBJ1-3
V gene: TRBV29-1
D gene: TRBD1
CDR3 DNA: TGCAGCGTTTCAGTCACAGGGGGCATTGGAAACACCATATATTTT
CDR3 protein: CSVSVTGGIGNTIYF

clone size: .
J gene: TRBJ2-1
V gene: TRBV9
D gene: TRBD2
CDR3 DNA: TGTGCCAGCAACACGGGGCTAGCGGGAGTAAATGAGCAGTTCTTC
CDR3 protein: CASNTGLAGVNEQFF

clone size: .
J gene: TRBJ2-3
V gene: TRBV6-5
D gene: .
CDR3 DNA: TGTGCCAGCAGTTACTCGACATGGGGTGGGCAGTATTTT
CDR3 protein: CASSYSTWGGQYF

clone size: .
J gene: TRBJ2-3
V gene: TRBV30
D gene: TRBD1
CDR3 DNA: TGTGCCTGGAGCGGACAGGGCACAGATACGCAGTATTTT
CDR3 protein: CAWSGQGTDTQYF

clone size: .
J gene: TRBJ1-5
V gene: TRBV7-9
D gene: .
CDR3 DNA: TGTGCCAGCAGCTTAGAATGGGGGACTCGCAATCAGCCCCAGCATTTT
CDR3 protein: CASSLEWGTRNQPQHF

clone size: .
J gene: TRBJ2-5
V gene: TRBV7-3
D gene: TRBD2
CDR3 DNA: TGTGCCAGCAGCCCCCGACTAGCGGGGTATGAGACCCAGTACTTC
CDR3 protein: CASSPRLAGYETQYF

clone size: .
J gene: TRBJ1-5
V gene: TRBV10-1
D gene: .
CDR3 DNA: TGCGCCAGCAGGGGACACGGGACAAGTTCGAGCAATCAGCCCCAGCATTTT
CDR3 protein: CASRGHGTSSSNQPQHF

clone size: .
J gene: TRBJ2-7
V gene: TRBV10-3
D gene: TRBD1
CDR3 DNA: TGTGCCATCAGCGACAGGGGACACTCCTACGAGCAGTACTTC
CDR3 protein: CAISDRGHSYEQYF

clone size: .
J gene: TRBJ2-1
V gene: TRBV20-1
D gene: .
CDR3 DNA: TGCAGTGCTAAACGGTACAATGAGCAGTTCTTC
CDR3 protein: CSAKRYNEQFF